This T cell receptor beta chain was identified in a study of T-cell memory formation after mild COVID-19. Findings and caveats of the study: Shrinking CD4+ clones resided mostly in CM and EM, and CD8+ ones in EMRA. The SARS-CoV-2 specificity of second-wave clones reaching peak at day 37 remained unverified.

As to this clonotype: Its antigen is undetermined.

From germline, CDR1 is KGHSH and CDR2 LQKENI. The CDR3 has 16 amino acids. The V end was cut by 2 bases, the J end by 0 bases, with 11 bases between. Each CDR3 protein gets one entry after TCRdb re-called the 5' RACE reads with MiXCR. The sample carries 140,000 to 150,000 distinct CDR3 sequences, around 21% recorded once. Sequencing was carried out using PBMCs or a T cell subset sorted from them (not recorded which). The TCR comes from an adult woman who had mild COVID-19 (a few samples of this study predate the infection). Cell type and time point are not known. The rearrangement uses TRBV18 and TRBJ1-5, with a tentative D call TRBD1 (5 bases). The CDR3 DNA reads TGTGCCAGCTCACCAGGGGACCTCTCTAGCAATCAGCCCCAGCATTTT. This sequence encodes CASSPGDLSSNQPQHF.